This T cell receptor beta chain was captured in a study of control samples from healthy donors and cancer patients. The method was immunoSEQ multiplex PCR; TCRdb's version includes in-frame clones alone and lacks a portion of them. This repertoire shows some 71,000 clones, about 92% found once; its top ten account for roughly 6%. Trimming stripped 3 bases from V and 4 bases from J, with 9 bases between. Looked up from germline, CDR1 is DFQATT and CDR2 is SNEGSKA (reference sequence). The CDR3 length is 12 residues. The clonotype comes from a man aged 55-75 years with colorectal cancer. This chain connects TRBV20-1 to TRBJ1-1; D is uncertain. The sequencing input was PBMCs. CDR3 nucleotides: TGCAGTGCTAGTTGGGGAGGCACTGAAGCTTTCTTT. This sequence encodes CSASWGGTEAFF.